Below are 5 T cell receptor beta chains sequenced from a single sample in a study of blood T cells in healthy people across ages. A second about 6 to 11 cycle PCR used barcoded and J-beta primers. TCRdb re-analysed the 5' RACE reads in MiXCR, keeping a single row per CDR3 protein. This sample has about 800,000 distinct CDR3 sequences, with more than 20% found just once. These data were also reused for a study on T cells of mothers and their children.

Sequenced sample: blood. Receptors originate from a boy younger than 18 in good health.

V is TRBV14 and J is TRBJ2-7, with D perhaps matching TRBD1 (6 bases). Germline V lookup: CDR1 SGHDN, CDR2 FVKESK. V dropped 4 bases and J dropped 3 bases, with 13 bases sitting between them. This CDR3 is 14 amino acids long. The DNA for the CDR3 is TGTGCCAGCAGCCTGCAGGGGAGAGGCTACGAGCAGTACTTC. Translation: CASSLQGRGYEQYF.

This clonotype was found a few times. The chain has TRBV27 and TRBJ2-4, with a weak D call TRBD2 (6 bases). V was trimmed by 2 bases and J by 7 bases, leaving 18 bases between them. The germline gives CDR1 MNHEY, CDR2 SMNVEV (reference sequence). The CDR3 sequence is 16 residues long. CDR3 nucleotide sequence: TGTGCCAGCAGTTTAACTAGCCCTGCCGCTGGCAACATTCAGTACTTC. Amino acids: CASSLTSPAAGNIQYF.

In its sample, this clonotype was seen a few times. CDR3 nucleotide sequence: TGTGCCAGCAGTTACATCGGGGGCCAGCCCCAGCATTTT. Residues: CASSYIGGQPQHF. The rearrangement uses TRBV6-5 and TRBJ1-5; tentative D call: TRBD1 (6 bases). The CDR3 is made up of 13 amino acids. The V gene lost 2 bases and the J gene lost 7 bases, with 9 bases spanning the gap. Germline CDR1 MNHEY, CDR2 SVGAGI.

This sequence joins TRBV20-1 and TRBJ2-7; 8 bases align to TRBD2. Germline V gene lookup returns CDR1 DFQATT and CDR2 SNEGSKA (reference sequence). The CDR3 sequence is 15 residues long. The trim removed 6 bases at V and 0 bases at J, leaving 10 bases unmatched. The DNA of the CDR3 is TGCAGTGCCCAAGCCGGCGGGAGGAGCTCCTACGAGCAGTACTTC. It is translated as CSAQAGGRSSYEQYF.

The sample holds many counts of this clonotype. J is TRBJ2-3 and V is TRBV7-6; D possibly corresponds to TRBD2 (7 bases). The CDR3 length is 15 residues. Deletions cut 0 bases from V and 5 bases from J, with 12 bases between. Germline V gene lookup returns CDR1 SGHVS and CDR2 FNYEAQ. CDR3 amino acids: CASSLAAGAEDTQYF. The CDR3 DNA follows: TGTGCCAGCAGCTTAGCTGCGGGGGCGGAAGATACGCAGTATTTT.